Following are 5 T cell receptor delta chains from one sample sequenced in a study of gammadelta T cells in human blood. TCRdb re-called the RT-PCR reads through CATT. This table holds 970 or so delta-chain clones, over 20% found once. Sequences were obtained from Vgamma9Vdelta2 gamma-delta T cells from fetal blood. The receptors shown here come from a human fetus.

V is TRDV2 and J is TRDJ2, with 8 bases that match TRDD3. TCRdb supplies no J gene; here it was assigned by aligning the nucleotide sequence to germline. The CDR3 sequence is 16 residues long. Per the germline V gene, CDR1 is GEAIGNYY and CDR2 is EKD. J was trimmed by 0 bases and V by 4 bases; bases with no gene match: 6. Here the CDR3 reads CACDQLGVTLTAQLFF. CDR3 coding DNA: TGTGCCTGTGATCAACTGGGGGTAACTTTGACAGCACAACTCTTCTTT.

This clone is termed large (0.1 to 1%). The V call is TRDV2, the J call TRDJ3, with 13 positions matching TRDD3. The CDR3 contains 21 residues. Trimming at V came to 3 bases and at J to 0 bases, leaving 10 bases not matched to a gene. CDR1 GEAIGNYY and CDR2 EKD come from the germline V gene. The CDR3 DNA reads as TGTGCCTGTGACTCCTTACTGGGGGATACGCCTAGCTCCTGGGACACCCGACAGATGTTTTTC. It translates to CACDSLLGDTPSSWDTRQMFF.

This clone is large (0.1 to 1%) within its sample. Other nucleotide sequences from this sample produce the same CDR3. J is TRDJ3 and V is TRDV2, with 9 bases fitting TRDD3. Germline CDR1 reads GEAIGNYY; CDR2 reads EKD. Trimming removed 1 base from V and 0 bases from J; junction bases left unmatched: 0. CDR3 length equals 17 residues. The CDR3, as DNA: TGTGCCTGTGACACTGGGGGATACTCCTGGGACACCCGACAGATGTTTTTC. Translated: CACDTGGYSWDTRQMFF.

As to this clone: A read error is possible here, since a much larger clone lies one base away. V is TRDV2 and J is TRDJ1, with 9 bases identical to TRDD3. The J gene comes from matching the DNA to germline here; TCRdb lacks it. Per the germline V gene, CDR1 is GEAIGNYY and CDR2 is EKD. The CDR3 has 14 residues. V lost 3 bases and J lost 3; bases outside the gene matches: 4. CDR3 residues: CACDPWGYADKLIF. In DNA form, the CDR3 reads TGTGCCTGTGACCCCTGGGGATACGCCGATAAACTCATCTTT.

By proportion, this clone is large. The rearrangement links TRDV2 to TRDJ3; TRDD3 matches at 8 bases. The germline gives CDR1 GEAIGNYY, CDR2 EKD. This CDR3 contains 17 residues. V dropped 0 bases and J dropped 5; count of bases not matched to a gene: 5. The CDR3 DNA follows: TGTGCCTGTGACACCTGGGGGATCGAAAGGGACACCCGACAGATGTTTTTC. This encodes CACDTWGIERDTRQMFF.